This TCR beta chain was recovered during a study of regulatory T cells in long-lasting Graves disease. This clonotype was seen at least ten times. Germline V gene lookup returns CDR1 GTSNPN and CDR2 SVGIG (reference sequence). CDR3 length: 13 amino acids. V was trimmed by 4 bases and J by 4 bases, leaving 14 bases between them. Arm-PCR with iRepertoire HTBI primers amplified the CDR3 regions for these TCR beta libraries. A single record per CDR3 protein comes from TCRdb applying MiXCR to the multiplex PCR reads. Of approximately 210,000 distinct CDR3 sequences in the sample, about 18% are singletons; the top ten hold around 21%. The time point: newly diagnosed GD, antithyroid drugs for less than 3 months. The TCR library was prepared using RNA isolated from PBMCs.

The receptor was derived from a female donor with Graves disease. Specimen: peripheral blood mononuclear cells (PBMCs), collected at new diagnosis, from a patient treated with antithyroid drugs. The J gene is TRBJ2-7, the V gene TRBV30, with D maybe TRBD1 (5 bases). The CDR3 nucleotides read TGTGCCTGGAATGACAGTCCTTGGTACGAGCAGTACTTC. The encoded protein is CAWNDSPWYEQYF.